These 25 T cell receptor beta chains were all obtained from the same sample, sequenced in a study of T cells after posttransplantation cyclophosphamide. Cyclophosphamide on days +3 and +4 followed busulfan-fludarabine conditioning and a marrow graft. TCRdb's table, derived via immunoSEQ multiplex PCR, lists solely in-frame clones and lacks some. The sample gives roughly 20,000 clones, around 70% of which show up once; 25% to 35% is in the top ten. The starting material was PBMCs, obtained after an allogeneic stem cell transplant with post-transplant cyclophosphamide. The receptors derive from a male patient in his 30s who received an allogeneic stem cell transplant from a related donor, was CMV-positive, and had acute GVHD only. The graft donor may have given rise to some T cells.

V and J are TRBV11-2 and TRBJ2-1; 7 bases map to TRBD2. Trimming cost V 5 bases and J 9 bases; bases outside gene matches: 10. The germline CDR1 and CDR2 sequences are SGHAT and FQNNGV. The CDR3 has 14 amino acids. The CDR3 protein is CASSPHGGYGEQFF. DNA for the CDR3: TGTGCCAGCAGCCCCCACGGGGGGTATGGTGAGCAGTTCTTC.

CDR3 sequence: CASSQDPPTEGRNYGYTF. CDR3 sequence (DNA): TGCGCCAGCAGCCAAGATCCGCCAACGGAGGGTAGGAACTATGGCTACACCTTC. V and J are TRBV4-3 and TRBJ1-2; D remains unclear. The V end was cut by 0 bases, the J end by 2 bases, with 19 bases between. Looked up from germline, CDR1 is LGHNA and CDR2 is YSLEER. This CDR3 has 18 residues.

This rearrangement joins TRBV7-9 to TRBJ1-5; 7 bases are shared with TRBD1. The CDR3 is made up of 17 amino acids. The V segment lost 5 bases and the J segment 2 bases; nucleotides outside the gene matches: 12. The V gene's germline CDR1 is SEHNR and CDR2 FQNEAQ (reference sequence). The CDR3 DNA sequence: TGTGCCAGCAGCCATCCGGGACAGAGTTTAGGCAATCAGCCCCAGCATTTT. The encoded protein is CASSHPGQSLGNQPQHF.

The rearrangement links TRBV4-2 to TRBJ2-1; TRBD2 matches at 12 bases. After removal of 4 bases from V and 6 bases from J, the junction contained 4 bases not matched to a gene. The CDR3 has 15 amino acids. Germline lookup yields CDR1 LGHNA and CDR2 YNFKEQ. CDR3 DNA sequence: TGTGCCAGCAGCCGACTAGCGGGGGCTTTCAATGAGCAGTTCTTC. The encoded protein is CASSRLAGAFNEQFF.

This chain uses TRBV6-6 with TRBJ2-1, with 8 positions matching TRBD2. Germline V gene sequence: CDR1 MNHNY, CDR2 SVGAGI (reference sequence). The V segment lost 2 bases and the J segment 4 bases; nucleotides outside the gene matches: 7. The CDR3 runs to 16 residues. The CDR3 coding sequence is TGTGCCAGCAGTTACGTTACACTAGCGGCGTACAATGAGCAGTTCTTC. Its translation: CASSYVTLAAYNEQFF.

V and J are TRBV7-2 and TRBJ2-1; 13 bases agree with TRBD2. The CDR3 sequence is 14 residues long. Trimming cost V 6 bases and J 7 bases; bases outside gene matches: 3. The V gene's germline CDR1 is SGHTA and CDR2 FQGNSA. The CDR3 spells CASRLAGGKNEQFF. The CDR3 bases are TGTGCCAGCAGACTAGCGGGGGGGAAGAATGAGCAGTTCTTC.

The V and J genes are TRBV6-1 and TRBJ2-2; 8 nucleotides line up with TRBD1. The CDR3 totals 14 residues. Germline V lookup: CDR1 MNHNS, CDR2 SASEGT. V lost 8 bases and J lost 2; bases outside the gene matches: 4. The CDR3 DNA sequence: TGTGCCAGCGGACAGGGAGTAAACACCGGGGAGCTGTTTTTT. This gives the protein CASGQGVNTGELFF.

V gene TRBV6-6 combines with J gene TRBJ1-1, with 7 bases aligning to TRBD1. V gave up 6 bases and J gave up 4 bases; unmatched junction bases: 11. CDR3 length: 15 amino acids. Germline V gene lookup returns CDR1 MNHNY and CDR2 SVGAGI (reference sequence). The CDR3 loop reads CASRYTGDGATEAFF. CDR3 DNA: TGTGCCAGCAGATATACAGGGGACGGGGCCACTGAAGCTTTCTTT.

This clone was observed once. CDR3 coding DNA: TGTGCCAGCAGCTCCTCGACAGGAACTGAAGCTTTCTTT. Translating gives CASSSSTGTEAFF. The V and J genes are TRBV9 and TRBJ1-1; weak D call: TRBD1 (6 bases). CDR3 size: 13 residues. Germline CDR1 is SGDLS and CDR2 is YYNGEE. V was cut by 4 bases and J by 5 bases, with 12 bases left in between.

This clone has more than one count but fewer than ten. The chain uses TRBV5-1 and TRBJ1-4, with 7 bases matching TRBD1. The germline V gene encodes CDR1 SGHRS and CDR2 YFSETQ. This CDR3 is 16 amino acids long. The junction had 10 bases not matched to a gene; V was cut back by 3 bases and J by 5 bases. CDR3 amino acids: CASSSQGDVRNEKLFF. The CDR3 nucleotides are TGCGCCAGCAGCTCTCAGGGGGATGTACGCAATGAAAAACTGTTTTTT.

This chain's CDR3 is CASSQGQGAQGYTF. Here the CDR3 DNA reads TGTGCCAGCTCACAAGGACAGGGGGCGCAGGGCTACACCTTC. The gene calls are TRBV18 and TRBJ1-2, with 11 bases lining up with TRBD1. Per the germline V gene, CDR1 is KGHSH and CDR2 is LQKENI. J gave up 8 bases and V 4 bases, and 6 bases lay outside the gene matches. The CDR3 has 14 residues.

The chain recombines TRBV9 with TRBJ1-2; maybe TRBD1 (5 bases). The germline V and J ends were trimmed by 4 bases and 4 bases, with 17 bases remaining between them. CDR1 and CDR2 from the germline V gene are SGDLS and YYNGEE. This CDR3 is 15 amino acids long. This CDR3 is CASSPEGQGLYGYTF. The DNA for the CDR3 is TGTGCCAGCAGCCCGGAGGGGCAGGGCCTCTATGGCTACACCTTC.

The chain uses TRBV10-3 and TRBJ2-5, with D maybe TRBD2 (7 bases). CDR1 is ENHRY and CDR2 is SYGVKD in the germline V gene. Trimming cost V 11 bases and J 1 base, with 14 bases left between them. This CDR3 is built from 13 residues. The CDR3 is CAAGRGAQETQYF. CDR3 coding DNA: TGTGCCGCTGGACGGGGGGCCCAAGAGACCCAGTACTTC.

The rearrangement joins TRBV10-3 to TRBJ1-1; D is possibly TRBD1 (6 bases). This CDR3 spans 15 amino acids. Per germline, CDR1 ENHRY and CDR2 SYGVKD. V dropped 3 bases and J dropped 1 base, with 12 bases sitting between them. CDR3: CAISDTGPSNTEAFF. Written as DNA, the CDR3 is TGTGCCATCAGTGATACAGGGCCTTCGAACACTGAAGCTTTCTTT.

V gene TRBV9 combines with J gene TRBJ2-3; 7 bases are a match to TRBD2. The CDR3 has 20 amino acids. Per the germline V gene, CDR1 is SGDLS and CDR2 is YYNGEE. J gave up 2 bases and V 0 bases, and 18 bases lay outside the gene matches. CDR3 loop: CASSVGGSGAADPHTDTQYF. Written as DNA, the CDR3 is TGTGCCAGCAGCGTAGGTGGGAGCGGGGCTGCCGACCCCCACACAGATACGCAGTATTTT.

The CDR3 coding sequence is TGTGCCAGCAGCTCTAGACGAGAAGCTTTCTTT. Protein product: CASSSRREAFF. V is TRBV7-8 and J is TRBJ1-1; D unclear. This CDR3 has 11 amino acids. Trimming shortened V by 4 bases and J by 8 bases, and 8 bases separated the two germline ends. CDR1 and CDR2 from the germline V gene are SGHVS and FQNEAQ.

The chain has TRBV7-2 and TRBJ2-6; the D is unclear. Between the trimmed V and J ends, which lost 5 bases and 1 base, there was a span of 6 bases. Germline CDR1 reads SGHTA; CDR2 reads FQGNSA. The CDR3 is 14 residues long. CDR3 sequence reads: CASSRLSGANVLTF. The CDR3 bases are TGTGCCAGCAGCCGTCTTTCTGGGGCCAACGTCCTGACTTTC.

DNA of the CDR3: TGTGCCAGCAGCCTCGAGGGGGTGGGTCAAGAGACCCAGTACTTC. Its translation is CASSLEGVGQETQYF. The chain couples TRBV7-9 to TRBJ2-5, with D possibly TRBD1 on 6 matching bases. This CDR3 has 15 residues. Germline assignment: CDR1 SEHNR and CDR2 FQNEAQ (reference sequence). Trimming shortened V by 5 bases and J by 2 bases, and 15 bases separated the two germline ends.

The chain carries TRBV4-1 and TRBJ1-2, with 9 bases that match TRBD1. Trimming removed 1 base from V and 6 bases from J; junction bases left unmatched: 3. The CDR3 spans 14 residues. Per the germline V gene, CDR1 is MGHRA and CDR2 is YSYEKL. CDR3 coding DNA: TGCGCCAGCAGCCAAGGGACAGGGGTTAATGGCTACACCTTC. It encodes CASSQGTGVNGYTF.

The CDR3: CATEDRVNTGELFF. Written as DNA, the CDR3 is TGTGCCACCGAGGACAGGGTCAACACCGGGGAGCTGTTTTTT. The chain links TRBV19 to TRBJ2-2; 8 bases match TRBD1. The CDR3 covers 14 residues. The V and J ends lost 10 bases and 2 bases, in that order; junction bases with no gene match: 6. In germline, CDR1 is LNHDA, CDR2 SQIVND (reference sequence).

The rearrangement joins TRBV18 to TRBJ2-5; weak D call: TRBD1 (6 bases). Germline V lookup: CDR1 KGHSH, CDR2 LQKENI. The CDR3 is 14 residues long. V lost 3 bases to trimming and J lost 3 bases, with 11 bases between them. For the CDR3, the DNA is TGTGCCAGCTCACCGAGCTGGACAGAAGAGACCCAGTACTTC. This encodes CASSPSWTEETQYF.

The chain carries TRBV15 and TRBJ1-5; D not resolved. This CDR3 is 13 amino acids long. The germline gives CDR1 LNHNV, CDR2 YYDKDF (reference sequence). V lost 6 bases and J 6 bases, leaving 12 bases between the germline ends. The CDR3 coding sequence is TGTGCCACCAGTGGGGTCCGGGGTCAGCCCCAGCATTTT. The encoded protein is CATSGVRGQPQHF.

J is TRBJ2-5 and V is TRBV7-9, with TRBD1 matching 9 bases. Germline values: CDR1 SEHNR, CDR2 FQNEAQ (reference sequence). The CDR3 is made up of 15 amino acids. The junction had 8 bases not matched to a gene; V was cut back by 4 bases and J by 5 bases. CDR3 protein: CASSSWDRERETQYF. As DNA, the CDR3 is TGTGCCAGCAGCTCCTGGGACAGGGAAAGGGAGACCCAGTACTTC.

The rearrangement links TRBV11-2 to TRBJ2-7; a possible D gene is TRBD1 (5 bases). The germline gives CDR1 SGHAT, CDR2 FQNNGV. V was shortened by 2 bases and J by 1 base, with 15 bases between the two germline ends. The CDR3 contains 16 residues. The CDR3: CASSLMAGRLSYEQYF. The CDR3 DNA reads as TGTGCCAGCAGCTTAATGGCAGGGCGGCTTTCCTACGAGCAGTACTTC.

The gene calls are TRBV6-1 and TRBJ1-2; no clear D. Germline loops: CDR1 MNHNS, CDR2 SASEGT. V lost 3 bases and J 8 bases, leaving 7 bases between the germline ends. The CDR3 is made up of 11 amino acids. CDR3 sequence: CASSESLGYTF. The CDR3 coding sequence is TGTGCCAGCAGTGAGAGTTTAGGCTACACCTTC.